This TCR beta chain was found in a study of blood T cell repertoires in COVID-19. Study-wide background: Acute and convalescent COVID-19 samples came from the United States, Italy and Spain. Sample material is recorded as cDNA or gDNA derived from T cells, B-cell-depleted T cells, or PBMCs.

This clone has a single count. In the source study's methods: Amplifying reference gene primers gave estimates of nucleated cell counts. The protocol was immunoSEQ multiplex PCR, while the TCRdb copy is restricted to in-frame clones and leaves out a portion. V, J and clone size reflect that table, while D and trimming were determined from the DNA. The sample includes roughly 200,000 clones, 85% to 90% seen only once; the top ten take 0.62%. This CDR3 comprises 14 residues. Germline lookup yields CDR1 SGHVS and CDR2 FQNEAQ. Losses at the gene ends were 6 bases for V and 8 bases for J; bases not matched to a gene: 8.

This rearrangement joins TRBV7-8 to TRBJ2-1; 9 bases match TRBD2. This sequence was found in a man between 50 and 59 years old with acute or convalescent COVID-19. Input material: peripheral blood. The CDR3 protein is CASRSGGRAYEQFF. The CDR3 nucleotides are TGTGCCAGCAGATCGGGCGGGAGGGCCTATGAGCAGTTCTTC.